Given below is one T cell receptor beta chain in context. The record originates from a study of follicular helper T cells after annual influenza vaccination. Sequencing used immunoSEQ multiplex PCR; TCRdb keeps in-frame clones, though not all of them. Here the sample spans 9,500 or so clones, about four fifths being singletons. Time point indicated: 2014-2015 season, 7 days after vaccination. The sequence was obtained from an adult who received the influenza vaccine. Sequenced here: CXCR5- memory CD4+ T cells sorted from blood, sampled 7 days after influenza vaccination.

The CDR3 loop is CASYPTSGSTDTQYF. Written as DNA, the CDR3 is TGCGCCAGTTATCCGACTAGCGGAAGCACAGATACGCAGTATTTT. The rearrangement links TRBV5-1 to TRBJ2-3, with 9 nucleotides matching TRBD2. Germline V gene sequence: CDR1 SGHRS, CDR2 YFSETQ. The V segment lost 8 bases and the J segment 0 bases; nucleotides outside the gene matches: 7. The CDR3 is 15 residues long. Using reference TRBV5-1 and TRBJ2-3 for the parts outside the CDR3, the full variable domain is KAGVTQTPRYLIKTRGQQVTLSCSPISGHRSVSWYQQTPGQGLQFLFEYFSETQRNKGNFPGRFSGRQFSNSRSEMNVSTLELGDSALYLCASYPTSGSTDTQYFGPGTRLTVL.